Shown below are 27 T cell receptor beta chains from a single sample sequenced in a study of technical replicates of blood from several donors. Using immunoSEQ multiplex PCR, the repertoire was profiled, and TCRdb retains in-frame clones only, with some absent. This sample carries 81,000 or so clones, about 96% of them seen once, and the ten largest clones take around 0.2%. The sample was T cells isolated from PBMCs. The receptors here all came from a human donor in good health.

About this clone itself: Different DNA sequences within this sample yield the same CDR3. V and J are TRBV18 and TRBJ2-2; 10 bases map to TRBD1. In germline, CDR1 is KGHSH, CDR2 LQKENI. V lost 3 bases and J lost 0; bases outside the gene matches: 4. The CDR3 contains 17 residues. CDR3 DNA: TGTGCCAGCTCACCGTATGGGACAGGGGCGAACACCGGGGAGCTGTTTTTT. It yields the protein CASSPYGTGANTGELFF.

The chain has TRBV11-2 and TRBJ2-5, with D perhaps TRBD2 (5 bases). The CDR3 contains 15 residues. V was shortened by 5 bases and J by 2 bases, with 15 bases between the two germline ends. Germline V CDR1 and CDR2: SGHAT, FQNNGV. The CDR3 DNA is TGTGCCAGCAGCCTGAGAGCGGACGGGCAAGAGACCCAGTACTTC. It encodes CASSLRADGQETQYF.

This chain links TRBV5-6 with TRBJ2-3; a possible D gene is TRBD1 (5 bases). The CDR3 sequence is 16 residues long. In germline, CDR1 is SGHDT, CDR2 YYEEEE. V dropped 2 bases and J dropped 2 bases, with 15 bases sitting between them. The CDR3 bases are TGTGCCAGCAGCTTCCACCCGCCCGGACACACAGATACGCAGTATTTT. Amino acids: CASSFHPPGHTDTQYF.

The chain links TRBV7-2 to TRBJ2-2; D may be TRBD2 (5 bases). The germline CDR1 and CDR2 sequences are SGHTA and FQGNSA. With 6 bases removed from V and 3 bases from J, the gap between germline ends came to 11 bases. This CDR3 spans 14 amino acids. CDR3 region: CASRTKLDTGELFF. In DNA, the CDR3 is TGTGCCAGCAGAACAAAACTAGACACCGGGGAGCTGTTTTTT.

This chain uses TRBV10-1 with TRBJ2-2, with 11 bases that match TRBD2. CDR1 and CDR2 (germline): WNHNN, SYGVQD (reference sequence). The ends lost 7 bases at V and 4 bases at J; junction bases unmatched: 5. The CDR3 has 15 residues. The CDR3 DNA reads TGCGCCAGCACCGGGACTAGCGGAATCACCGGGGAGCTGTTTTTT. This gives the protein CASTGTSGITGELFF.

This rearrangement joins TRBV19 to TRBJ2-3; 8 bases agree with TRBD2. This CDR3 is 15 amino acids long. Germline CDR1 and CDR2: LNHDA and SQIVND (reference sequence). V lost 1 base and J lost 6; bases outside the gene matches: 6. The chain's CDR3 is CASSIVLAGSDTQYF. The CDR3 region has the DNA TGTGCCAGTAGTATAGTTTTAGCGGGATCCGATACGCAGTATTTT.

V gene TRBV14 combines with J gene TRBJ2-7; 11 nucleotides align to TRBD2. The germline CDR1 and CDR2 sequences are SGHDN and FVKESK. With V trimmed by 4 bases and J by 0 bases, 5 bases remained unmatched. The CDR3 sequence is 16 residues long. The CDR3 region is CASSRPTSGNSYEQYF. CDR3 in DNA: TGTGCCAGCAGCCGACCGACTAGCGGGAACTCCTACGAGCAGTACTTC.

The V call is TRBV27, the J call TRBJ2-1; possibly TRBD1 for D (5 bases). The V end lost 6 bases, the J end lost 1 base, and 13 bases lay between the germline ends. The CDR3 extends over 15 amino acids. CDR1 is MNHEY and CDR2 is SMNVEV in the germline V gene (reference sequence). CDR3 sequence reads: CASSFQGFSYNEQFF. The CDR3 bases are TGTGCCAGCAGCTTCCAGGGCTTTTCCTACAATGAGCAGTTCTTC.

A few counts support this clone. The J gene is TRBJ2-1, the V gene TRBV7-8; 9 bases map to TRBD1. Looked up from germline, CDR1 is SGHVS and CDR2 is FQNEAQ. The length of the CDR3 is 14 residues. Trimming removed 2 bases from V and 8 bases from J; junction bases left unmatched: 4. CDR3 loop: CASSLTGGADEQFF. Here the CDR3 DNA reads TGTGCCAGCAGCTTAACAGGGGGCGCAGATGAGCAGTTCTTC. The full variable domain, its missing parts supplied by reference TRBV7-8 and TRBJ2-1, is GAGVSQSPRYKVAKRGQDVALRCDPISGHVSLFWYQQALGQGPEFLTYFQNEAQLDKSGLPSDRFFAERPEGSVSTLKIQRTQQEDSAVYLCASSLTGGADEQFFGPGTRLTVL.

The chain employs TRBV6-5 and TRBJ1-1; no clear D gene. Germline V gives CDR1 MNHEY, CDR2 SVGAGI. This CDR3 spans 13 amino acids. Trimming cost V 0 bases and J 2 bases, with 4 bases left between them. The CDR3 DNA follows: TGTGCCAGCAGTTACTCCCATAACACTGAAGCTTTCTTT. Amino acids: CASSYSHNTEAFF.

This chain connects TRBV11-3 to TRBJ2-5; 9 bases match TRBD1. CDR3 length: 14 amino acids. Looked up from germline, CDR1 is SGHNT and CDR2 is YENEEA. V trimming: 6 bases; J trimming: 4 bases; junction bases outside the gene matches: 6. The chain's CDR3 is CASSLNRGPETQYF. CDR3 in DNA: TGTGCCAGCAGTTTAAACAGGGGGCCAGAGACCCAGTACTTC.

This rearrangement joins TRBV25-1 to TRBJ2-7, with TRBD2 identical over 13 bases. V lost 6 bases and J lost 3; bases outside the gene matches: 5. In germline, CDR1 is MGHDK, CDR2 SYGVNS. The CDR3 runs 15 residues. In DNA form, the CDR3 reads TGTGCCAGCAGCCGCGGGACTAGCGGGAACTACGAGCAGTACTTC. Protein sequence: CASSRGTSGNYEQYF.

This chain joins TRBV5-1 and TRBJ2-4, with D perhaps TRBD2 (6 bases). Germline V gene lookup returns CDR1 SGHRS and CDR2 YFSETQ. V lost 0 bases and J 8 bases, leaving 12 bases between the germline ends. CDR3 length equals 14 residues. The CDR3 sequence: CASSLVGPGDIQYF. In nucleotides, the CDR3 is TGCGCCAGCAGCTTGGTCGGTCCGGGAGACATTCAGTACTTC.

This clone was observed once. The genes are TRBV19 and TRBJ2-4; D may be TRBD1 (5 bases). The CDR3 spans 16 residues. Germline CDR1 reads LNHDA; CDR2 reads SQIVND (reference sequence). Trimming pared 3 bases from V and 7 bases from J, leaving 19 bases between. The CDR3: CASSMWTTDIGNIQYF. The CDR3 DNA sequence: TGTGCCAGTAGTATGTGGACAACCGATATAGGGAACATTCAGTACTTC.

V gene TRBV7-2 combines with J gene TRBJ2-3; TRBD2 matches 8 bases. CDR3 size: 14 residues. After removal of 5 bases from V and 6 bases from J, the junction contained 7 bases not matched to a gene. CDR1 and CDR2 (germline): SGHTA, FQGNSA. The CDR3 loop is CASSRGGNADTQYF. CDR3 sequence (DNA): TGTGCCAGCAGCCGGGGGGGCAATGCGGATACGCAGTATTTT.

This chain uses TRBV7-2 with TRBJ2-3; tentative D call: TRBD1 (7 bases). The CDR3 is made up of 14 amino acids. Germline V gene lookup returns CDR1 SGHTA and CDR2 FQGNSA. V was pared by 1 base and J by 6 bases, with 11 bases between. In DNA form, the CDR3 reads TGTGCCAGCAGCTTAGTGACAGGGAGGGATACGCAGTATTTT. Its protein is CASSLVTGRDTQYF. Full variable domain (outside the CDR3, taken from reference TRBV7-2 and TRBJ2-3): GAGVSQSPSNKVTEKGKDVELRCDPISGHTALYWYRQSLGQGLEFLIYFQGNSAPDKSGLPSDRFSAERTGGSVSTLTIQRTQQEDSAVYLCASSLVTGRDTQYFGPGTRLTVL.

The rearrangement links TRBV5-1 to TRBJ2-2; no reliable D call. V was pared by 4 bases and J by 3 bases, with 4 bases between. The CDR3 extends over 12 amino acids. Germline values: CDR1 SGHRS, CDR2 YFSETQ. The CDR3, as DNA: TGCGCCAGCAGCCCATACACCGGGGAGCTGTTTTTT. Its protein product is CASSPYTGELFF.

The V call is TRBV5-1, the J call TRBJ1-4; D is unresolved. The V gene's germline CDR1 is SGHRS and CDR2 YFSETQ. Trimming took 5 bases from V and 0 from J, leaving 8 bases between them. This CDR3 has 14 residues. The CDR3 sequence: CASRPGPTNEKLFF. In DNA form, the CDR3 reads TGCGCCAGCAGACCCGGTCCAACTAATGAAAAACTGTTTTTT.

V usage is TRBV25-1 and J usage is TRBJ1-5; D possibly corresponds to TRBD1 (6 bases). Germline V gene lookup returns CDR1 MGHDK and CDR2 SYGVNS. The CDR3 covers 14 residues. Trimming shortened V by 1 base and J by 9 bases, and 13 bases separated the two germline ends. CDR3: CASSELGARGPQHF. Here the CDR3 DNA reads TGTGCCAGCAGTGAATTGGGGGCTCGGGGGCCCCAGCATTTT.

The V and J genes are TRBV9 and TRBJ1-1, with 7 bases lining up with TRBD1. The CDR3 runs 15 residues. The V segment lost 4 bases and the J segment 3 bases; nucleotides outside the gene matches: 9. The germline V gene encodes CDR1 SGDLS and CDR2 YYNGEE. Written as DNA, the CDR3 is TGTGCCAGCAGCACAACAGGGGTTCGGGACACTGAAGCTTTCTTT. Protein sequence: CASSTTGVRDTEAFF.

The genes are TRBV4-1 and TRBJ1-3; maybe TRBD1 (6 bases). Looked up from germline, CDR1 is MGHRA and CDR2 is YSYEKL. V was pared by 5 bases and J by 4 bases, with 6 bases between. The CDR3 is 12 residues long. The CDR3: CASSGQGNTIYF. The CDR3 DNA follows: TGCGCCAGCAGCGGACAGGGAAACACCATATATTTT.

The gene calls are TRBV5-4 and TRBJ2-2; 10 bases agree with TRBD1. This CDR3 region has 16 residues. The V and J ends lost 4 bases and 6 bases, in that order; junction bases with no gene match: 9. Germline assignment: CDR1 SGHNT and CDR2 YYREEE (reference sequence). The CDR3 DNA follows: TGTGCCAGCAGCCTAAAGGGACAGGGGTATTCCGGGGAGCTGTTTTTT. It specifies CASSLKGQGYSGELFF.

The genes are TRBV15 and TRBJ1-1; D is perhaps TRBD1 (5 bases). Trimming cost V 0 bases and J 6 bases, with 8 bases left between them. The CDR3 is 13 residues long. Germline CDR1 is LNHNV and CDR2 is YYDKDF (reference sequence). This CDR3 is CATSRDRRAEAFF. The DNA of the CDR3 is TGTGCCACCAGCAGAGATCGCAGGGCTGAAGCTTTCTTT.

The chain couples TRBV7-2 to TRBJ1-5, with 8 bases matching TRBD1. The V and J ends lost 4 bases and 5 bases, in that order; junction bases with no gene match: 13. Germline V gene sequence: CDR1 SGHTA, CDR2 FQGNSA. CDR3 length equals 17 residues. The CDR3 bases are TGTGCCAGCAGCTCTCGGGTCGCAGGGGGCGGATATCAGCCCCAGCATTTT. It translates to CASSSRVAGGGYQPQHF.

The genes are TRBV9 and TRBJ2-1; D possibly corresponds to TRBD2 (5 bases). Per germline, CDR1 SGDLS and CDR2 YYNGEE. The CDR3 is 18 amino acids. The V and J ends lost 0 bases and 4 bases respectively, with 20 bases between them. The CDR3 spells CASSVEAGISGLYNEQFF. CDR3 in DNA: TGTGCCAGCAGCGTAGAGGCGGGTATCAGCGGATTATACAATGAGCAGTTCTTC.

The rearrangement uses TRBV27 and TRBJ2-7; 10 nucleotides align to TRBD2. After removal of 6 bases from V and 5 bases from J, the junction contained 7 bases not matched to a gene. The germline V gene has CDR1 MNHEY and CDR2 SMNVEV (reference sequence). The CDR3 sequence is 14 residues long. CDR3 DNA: TGTGCCAGCAGGACCTCGGGACTAGCGCACGAGCAGTACTTC. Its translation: CASRTSGLAHEQYF.

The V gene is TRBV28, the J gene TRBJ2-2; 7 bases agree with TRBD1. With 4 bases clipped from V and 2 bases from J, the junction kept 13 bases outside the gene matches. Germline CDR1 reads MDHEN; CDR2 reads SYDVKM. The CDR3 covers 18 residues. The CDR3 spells CASSSGQELPRNTGELFF. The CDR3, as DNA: TGTGCCAGCAGTTCAGGACAGGAGTTGCCAAGAAACACCGGGGAGCTGTTTTTT.